This entry lists 29 T cell receptor beta chains sequenced from one sample in a study of cytomegalovirus exposure and HLA in healthy donors. The PCR used 60 Vbeta and 13 Jbeta primers. The method was immunoSEQ multiplex PCR; TCRdb's version includes in-frame clones alone and lacks a portion of them. Of roughly 87,000 clones listed, around 75% are singletons. The specimen was PBMCs. These receptors originate from a woman aged 40 to 50 in good health and CMV-seropositive.

V and J are TRBV9 and TRBJ2-1; D may be TRBD2 (5 bases). The CDR3 extends over 16 amino acids. V was trimmed by 4 bases and J by 4 bases, leaving 18 bases between them. The germline V gene encodes CDR1 SGDLS and CDR2 YYNGEE. The CDR3 loop reads CASSSRGLADYNEQFF. The CDR3 DNA reads as TGTGCCAGCAGCTCCCGTGGGCTAGCCGATTACAATGAGCAGTTCTTC.

This chain links TRBV30 with TRBJ1-2; weak D call: TRBD1 (5 bases). CDR3 length: 13 residues. Germline values: CDR1 GTSNPN, CDR2 SVGIG (reference sequence). V was cut by 3 bases and J by 3 bases, with 11 bases left in between. This CDR3 is CAWSDGGDYGYTF. Written as DNA, the CDR3 is TGTGCCTGGAGCGACGGAGGGGACTATGGCTACACCTTC.

V usage is TRBV21-1 and J usage is TRBJ1-4; the D call of TRBD1 is as the table states it, not checked on the DNA. TRBV21-1 is an annotated pseudogene. This CDR3 comprises 19 residues. The DNA of the CDR3 is TGTGCCAGCAGGACCCTTGACAGGGCGAGGGGAGGAACTAATGAAAAACTGTTTTTT. The encoded protein is CASRTLDRARGGTNEKLFF.

Only a few counts were recorded for this clone. The chain carries TRBV13 and TRBJ2-5, with 11 bases identical to TRBD1. The ends lost 2 bases at V and 5 bases at J; junction bases unmatched: 7. The CDR3 extends over 16 amino acids. The germline CDR1 and CDR2 sequences are PRHDT and FYEKMQ (reference sequence). CDR3 amino acids: CASSLLGQGVTETQYF. The CDR3 DNA reads as TGTGCCAGCAGCTTATTGGGACAGGGGGTTACGGAGACCCAGTACTTC.

Of note for this clone: The junction differs from germline at one of its ends, possibly a read error. The rearrangement uses TRBV6-1 and TRBJ1-2; unclear D gene. CDR3 size: 14 residues. Per the germline V gene, CDR1 is MNHNS and CDR2 is SASEGT. The CDR3 DNA follows: TGTGCCAGCAGTGAAGGGCGAGCCTTACTTTCCGGGTCCTTC. Its protein is CASSEGRALLSGSF.

The chain is built from TRBV6-4 and TRBJ1-1; no firm D call. Per the germline V gene, CDR1 is MRHNA and CDR2 is SNTAGT. The CDR3 extends over 14 amino acids. With 0 bases removed from V and 7 bases from J, the gap between germline ends came to 12 bases. Here the CDR3 reads CASSDSSQANEAFF. The DNA of the CDR3 is TGTGCCAGCAGTGACTCTTCCCAGGCGAATGAAGCTTTCTTT.

With regard to this clone: Other DNA sequences of this sample code for an identical CDR3. The chain joins TRBV5-6 to TRBJ2-5; possibly TRBD2 for D (5 bases). Germline-derived CDR1 and CDR2 are SGHDT and YYEEEE. CDR3 length equals 14 residues. Between the trimmed V and J ends, which lost 3 bases and 1 base, there was a span of 10 bases. Here the CDR3 reads CASSYGLVQETQYF. CDR3 bases: TGTGCCAGCAGCTACGGACTGGTCCAAGAGACCCAGTACTTC.

The rearrangement links TRBV2 to TRBJ2-1; 15 bases are shared with TRBD2. Germline CDR1 and CDR2: SNHLY and FYNNEI. The CDR3 contains 15 residues. The trim removed 6 bases at V and 6 bases at J, leaving 3 bases unmatched. DNA for the CDR3: TGTGCCAGCAGGCCGGGACTAGCGGGAGGCAATGAGCAGTTCTTC. Translating it yields CASRPGLAGGNEQFF.

Note on this clone: Relative to the germline gene, one junction end is altered; a read error may explain this. The V and J genes are TRBV7-7 and TRBJ1-5; D remains ambiguous. Germline values: CDR1 SSHAT, CDR2 FNYEAQ (reference sequence). The CDR3 length is 16 residues. In DNA form, the CDR3 reads TGTGCTAGCAGCTTAGTGGGAGGTAGCGGCAATCAGCCCCAGCATTTT. The encoded protein is CASSLVGGSGNQPQHF.

This clone was observed once. The rearrangement joins TRBV28 to TRBJ1-2; TRBD1 might be the D (6 bases). The germline V gene has CDR1 MDHEN and CDR2 SYDVKM. Trimming removed 1 base from V and 4 bases from J, with 10 bases in between. This CDR3 is built from 14 residues. The CDR3 is CASSLLRGAYGYTF. CDR3 sequence (DNA): TGTGCCAGCAGTTTATTACGGGGGGCCTATGGCTACACCTTC.

The gene calls are TRBV6-5 and TRBJ2-1, with a tentative D call TRBD2 (5 bases). Germline V CDR1 and CDR2: MNHEY, SVGAGI. V lost 5 bases and J 4 bases, leaving 15 bases between the germline ends. CDR3 length equals 15 residues. The CDR3 spells CASSLRAVLYNEQFF. CDR3 DNA: TGTGCCAGCAGTCTCAGAGCGGTCCTTTACAATGAGCAGTTCTTC.

This rearrangement joins TRBV7-9 to TRBJ1-2; D unclear. Trimming stripped 4 bases from V and 8 bases from J, with 17 bases between. CDR1 is SEHNR and CDR2 is FQNEAQ in the germline V gene (reference sequence). The CDR3 spans 14 residues. The CDR3, as DNA: TGTGCCAGCAGCTCACCCGAGGCGAGGGAGGGCTACACCTTC. This gives the protein CASSSPEAREGYTF.

The chain couples TRBV27 to TRBJ1-2; TRBD1 aligns across 11 bases. CDR1 is MNHEY and CDR2 is SMNVEV in the germline V gene (reference sequence). With 4 bases clipped from V and 8 bases from J, the junction kept 15 bases outside the gene matches. CDR3 length: 17 residues. DNA of the CDR3: TGTGCCAGCAGTTCTCTCACCCGGGACAGGGGGTCGGCGGGCTACACCTTC. Protein product: CASSSLTRDRGSAGYTF.

The rearrangement links TRBV5-1 to TRBJ2-2; D is unresolved. Trimming took 4 bases from V and 0 from J, leaving 7 bases between them. The CDR3 runs 14 residues. Looked up from germline, CDR1 is SGHRS and CDR2 is YFSETQ. The CDR3 spells CASSADTNTGELFF. The CDR3 region has the DNA TGCGCCAGCAGCGCCGACACGAACACCGGGGAGCTGTTTTTT.

The chain employs TRBV15 and TRBJ1-3, with D possibly matching TRBD1 (6 bases). Germline CDR1 is LNHNV and CDR2 is YYDKDF (reference sequence). Trimming took off 8 bases at V and 1 base at J, with 15 bases between the two ends. The CDR3 is 15 amino acids. CDR3 loop: CATGDRRSSGNTIYF. Written as DNA, the CDR3 is TGTGCCACCGGTGACAGGCGGTCTTCTGGAAACACCATATATTTT.

This clone occurred once. The V call is TRBV7-9, the J call TRBJ1-1; D unresolved. The CDR3 totals 11 residues. CDR1 and CDR2 (germline): SEHNR, FQNEAQ (reference sequence). With 7 bases removed from V and 8 bases from J, the gap between germline ends came to 11 bases. DNA of the CDR3: TGTGCCAGCATCAACATAAAGGAAGCTTTCTTT. Protein sequence: CASINIKEAFF.

This chain uses TRBV19 with TRBJ2-3, with D possibly TRBD1 on 5 matching bases. Trimming removed 1 base from V and 4 bases from J, with 24 bases in between. The CDR3 consists of 19 residues. Germline lookup yields CDR1 LNHDA and CDR2 SQIVND (reference sequence). This CDR3 reads CASSIAVILDNWNSDTQYF. CDR3 DNA: TGTGCCAGTAGTATAGCCGTAATACTGGACAATTGGAATTCAGATACGCAGTATTTT.

This rearrangement joins TRBV6-1 to TRBJ1-3; the match to TRBD1 covers 7 bases. The CDR3 extends over 14 amino acids. J gave up 1 base and V 9 bases, and 6 bases lay outside the gene matches. The germline gives CDR1 MNHNS, CDR2 SASEGT. The CDR3 protein is CASLLQGSGNTIYF. The CDR3 nucleotides read TGTGCCAGTTTACTACAGGGGTCTGGAAACACCATATATTTT.

This clone was counted a single time. The chain links TRBV6-5 to TRBJ1-2; D remains unclear. The CDR3 consists of 14 residues. Germline V gives CDR1 MNHEY, CDR2 SVGAGI. The ends were cut back, 2 bases at V and 3 bases at J, with 10 bases in the middle. In DNA, the CDR3 is TGTGCCAGCAGTTACAAGTTCGGAGACTATGGCTACACCTTC. Its translation is CASSYKFGDYGYTF.

The J gene is TRBJ2-7, the V gene TRBV4-2; 7 bases line up with TRBD1. There are 14 residues in the CDR3. Germline lookup yields CDR1 LGHNA and CDR2 YNFKEQ. V was pared by 4 bases and J by 3 bases, with 6 bases of the junction left unmatched. The CDR3 nucleotides read TGTGCCAGCAGCCGGGACAGACAAATCTACGAGCAGTACTTC. It translates to CASSRDRQIYEQYF.

The J gene is TRBJ1-1, the V gene TRBV5-1; 7 positions match TRBD1. Germline assignment: CDR1 SGHRS and CDR2 YFSETQ. The CDR3 runs to 13 residues. J gave up 6 bases and V 4 bases, and 6 bases lay outside the gene matches. The CDR3 DNA reads TGCGCCAGCAGCCCACTGACAGGGCCTGAAGCTTTCTTT. Amino acid sequence: CASSPLTGPEAFF. Together with reference TRBV5-1 and TRBJ1-1, the CDR3 gives the full variable domain: KAGVTQTPRYLIKTRGQQVTLSCSPISGHRSVSWYQQTPGQGLQFLFEYFSETQRNKGNFPGRFSGRQFSNSRSEMNVSTLELGDSALYLCASSPLTGPEAFFGQGTRLTVV.

This chain links TRBV19 with TRBJ2-3; D call uncertain. The CDR3 totals 13 residues. Germline V gene data show CDR1 as LNHDA and CDR2 as SQIVND (reference sequence). Trimming left V 1 base short and J 6 bases short, with 8 bases between. CDR3 residues: CASSIGYRDTQYF. CDR3 DNA: TGTGCCAGTAGTATAGGGTACCGGGATACGCAGTATTTT.

The chain links TRBV15 to TRBJ1-1; unclear D gene. Germline assignment: CDR1 LNHNV and CDR2 YYDKDF (reference sequence). V was pared by 3 bases and J by 0 bases, with 11 bases between. This CDR3 contains 15 residues. CDR3 sequence reads: CATSRYSDLNTEAFF. In DNA, the CDR3 is TGTGCCACCAGCAGGTACTCGGACTTGAACACTGAAGCTTTCTTT.

The chain uses TRBV6-1 and TRBJ1-3; TRBD1 is a possible D gene (6 bases). Between the trimmed V and J ends, which lost 6 bases and 0 bases, there was a span of 12 bases. From germline, CDR1 is MNHNS and CDR2 SASEGT. CDR3 length equals 15 residues. The chain's CDR3 is CASSVGQTSGNTIYF. The CDR3 DNA reads as TGTGCCAGCAGCGTTGGACAGACCTCTGGAAACACCATATATTTT.

This clone is a singleton in its sample. The chain has TRBV9 and TRBJ2-5; no reliable D call. Deletions cut 0 bases from V and 5 bases from J, with 11 bases between. The germline gives CDR1 SGDLS, CDR2 YYNGEE. The CDR3 spans 14 residues. The CDR3 here is CASSVAGKSETQYF. The CDR3 nucleotides are TGTGCCAGCAGCGTAGCGGGTAAATCGGAGACCCAGTACTTC.

This chain uses TRBV10-3 with TRBJ2-5; 7 nucleotides line up with TRBD1. CDR3 size: 12 residues. With 10 bases clipped from V and 6 bases from J, the junction kept 8 bases outside the gene matches. CDR1 ENHRY and CDR2 SYGVKD come from the germline V gene. CDR3 sequence: CATSLTGKTQYF. The CDR3 nucleotides read TGTGCCACCTCTTTGACAGGGAAGACCCAGTACTTC.

The J gene is TRBJ2-1, the V gene TRBV4-1; the D gene is possibly TRBD1 (5 bases). The CDR3 has 18 residues. V was shortened by 3 bases and J by 5 bases, with 23 bases between the two germline ends. Germline V lookup: CDR1 MGHRA, CDR2 YSYEKL. The CDR3 DNA sequence: TGCGCCAGCAGCCAGCCGCCTATGGGCAGGGCGGTGGACAATGAGCAGTTCTTC. This translates into CASSQPPMGRAVDNEQFF.

The V gene is TRBV5-1, the J gene TRBJ2-7; D is perhaps TRBD1 or TRBD2 (5 bases each). Between the trimmed V and J ends, which lost 4 bases and 4 bases, there was a span of 12 bases. The length of the CDR3 is 13 residues. CDR1 and CDR2 from the germline V gene are SGHRS and YFSETQ. CDR3: CASSLGVAYEQYF. The CDR3 DNA sequence: TGCGCCAGCAGCCTGGGGGTAGCTTACGAGCAGTACTTC. The whole variable domain, remainder taken from reference TRBV5-1 and TRBJ2-7, is KAGVTQTPRYLIKTRGQQVTLSCSPISGHRSVSWYQQTPGQGLQFLFEYFSETQRNKGNFPGRFSGRQFSNSRSEMNVSTLELGDSALYLCASSLGVAYEQYFGPGTRLTVT.

This chain uses TRBV29-1 with TRBJ2-7; D possibly corresponds to TRBD2 (5 bases). This CDR3 contains 13 residues. Trimming cost V 5 bases and J 0 bases, with 11 bases left between them. Germline CDR1 and CDR2: SQVTM and ANQGSEA. CDR3 in DNA: TGCAGCGTTCCGGGATACAACTCCTACGAGCAGTACTTC. This codes for CSVPGYNSYEQYF.